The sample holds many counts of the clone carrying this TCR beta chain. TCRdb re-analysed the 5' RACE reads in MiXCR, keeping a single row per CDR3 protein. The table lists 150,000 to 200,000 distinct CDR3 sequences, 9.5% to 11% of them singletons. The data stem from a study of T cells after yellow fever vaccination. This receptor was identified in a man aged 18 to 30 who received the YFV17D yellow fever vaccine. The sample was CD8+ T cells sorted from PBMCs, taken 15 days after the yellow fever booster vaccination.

CDR3: CASSQAGTSGGARFF. The CDR3, as DNA: TGCGCCAGCAGCCAAGCCGGGACTAGCGGGGGGGCGAGGTTCTTC. The chain combines TRBV4-1 with TRBJ2-1, with TRBD2 identical over 16 bases. The CDR3 consists of 15 residues. CDR1 and CDR2 (germline): MGHRA, YSYEKL. V lost 1 base and J lost 15; bases outside the gene matches: 6.